This T cell receptor (beta chain) originates from a study of blood T cell repertoires in COVID-19 (dated by TCRdb to 2020 to 2022). Looking at the study overall: Collaborator samples came from the United States, Italy and Spain and covered acute and convalescent phases of COVID-19. Samples came from the ongoing ImmuneRACE study (first 160 participants) plus 1,254 subjects from 6 global collaborators. The prospective study material was composed of cDNA or gDNA derived from T cells, B-cell-depleted T cells, or PBMCs. A de-identified subject ID, COVID-19 status, age in years and sex were almost always included in the sample metadata. Where HLA class I and class II types were available, the types were taken from metadata supplied by the sample provider, not from assay-based typing. Subjects who had been exposed to COVID-19, were actively infected with it, or had recovered from it provided the deeply sampled blood TCRbeta repertoires that made up the dataset. The repertoires were released in a freely available public database meant as a resource for research on the immune response to SARS-CoV-2. General findings and caveats noted by the study authors: The amount of clinical and demographic metadata varied by source and participant and was provided uncurated.

On this clone: Its antigen remains unidentified. No base-level quality is on record; no much larger clone is a single base apart.

The collaborating institutions used their own protocols to collect whole blood in K2EDTA tubes. Collaborator samples were shipped for TCRbeta analysis as frozen whole blood, isolated PBMCs, or DNA extracted from either sample type. The immunoSEQ Assay, a bias-controlled multiplex PCR, was used to amplify TCRbeta CDR3 regions from genomic DNA. The published analysis was carried out like this. Within the assay, amplification of reference gene primers was used to estimate how many nucleated cells each sample contained. To quantify the absolute abundance of each unique TCRbeta CDR3 rearrangement, sequence reads were collapsed and filtered. For each sample, productive Simpson clonality was calculated as the square root of Simpson's diversity index over productive rearrangements. TCRdb retrieved this table from immuneACCESS and kept in-frame rearrangements only. Not all clones are present; in checked studies, unresolved V genes account for under half, and no reason is known for the remainder. The D gene and trimming were derived from the DNA, and the V and J assignments and clone size from that table. This sample comprises more than 85,000 clones, about 75% of them detected only once. The ten largest clones add up to 16% of the sample.

Sequencing used peripheral blood. This TCR was sampled from a woman of 80 years or more with active or convalescent COVID-19.

The nucleotides read TGTGCCAGCAGCACATCCGGGACAGGGGACCCCTACGAGCAGTACTTC. This codes for CASSTSGTGDPYEQYF. The sequence joins TRBV5-5 to TRBJ2-7; TRBD1 fits 10 bases in the junction. The germline V end is reduced by 4 bases and the J end by 2 bases; junction bases left unmatched: 9. The germline V gene (reference sequence) sets CDR1 to SGHKS and CDR2 to YYEKEE. The CDR3 spans 16 residues, from the cysteine through the phenylalanine. Just CDR3 DNA is preserved here, 48 bases in frame from base 1.